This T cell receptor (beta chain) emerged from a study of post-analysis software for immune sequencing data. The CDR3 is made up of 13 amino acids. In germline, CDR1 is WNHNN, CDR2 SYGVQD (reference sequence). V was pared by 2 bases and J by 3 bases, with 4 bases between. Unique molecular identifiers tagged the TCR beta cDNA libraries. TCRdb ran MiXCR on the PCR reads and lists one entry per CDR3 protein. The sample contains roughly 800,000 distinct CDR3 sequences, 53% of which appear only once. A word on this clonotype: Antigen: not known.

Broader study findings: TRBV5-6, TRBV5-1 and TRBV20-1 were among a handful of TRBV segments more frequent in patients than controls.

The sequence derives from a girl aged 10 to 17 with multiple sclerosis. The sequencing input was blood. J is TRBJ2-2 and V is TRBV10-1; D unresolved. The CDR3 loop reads CASSEEYTGELFF. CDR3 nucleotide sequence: TGCGCCAGCAGTGAGGAGTACACCGGGGAGCTGTTTTTT.